The text below deals with one T cell receptor beta chain. What it binds is not known. This entry belongs to a study of T cells in tuberculosis. At the level of the study: T cells were selected with CD1B tetramers loaded with glucose monomycolate. This South African cohort compared adolescents with or without latent tuberculosis against adults with active tuberculosis.

Assay used: immunoSEQ multiplex PCR; TCRdb lists only in-frame clones, some missing. The table lists approximately 30,000 clones, 87% of them singletons. Notes on the study in general: Smaller distances to GMM-specific TCRs suggested their expansion in active tuberculosis. The TCR-beta difference was not significant; alpha differences partly reflected length.

Time point of the sample: new active TB diagnosis, blood taken before or within 7 days of starting treatment. Trimming removed 4 bases from V and 5 bases from J; junction bases left unmatched: 7. The CDR3 runs to 16 residues. Germline loops: CDR1 SGHRS, CDR2 YFSETQ. Sequencing used PBMCs, obtained at tuberculosis diagnosis. The genes are TRBV5-1 and TRBJ2-2; TRBD1 aligns across 11 bases. This receptor was identified in an adult with tuberculosis. The CDR3 nucleotides are TGCGCCAGCAGCATCGGACAGGGGGCAGGGACCGGGGAGCTGTTTTTT. Translating it yields CASSIGQGAGTGELFF.